These 31 T cell receptor beta chains originate from one sample sequenced in a study of a mutant IDH1 vaccine in newly diagnosed glioma (dated by TCRdb to the early 2020s). Reading the label with the study, this specimen's time point is: week 11, during vaccination. A 20-mer mutant IDH1 peptide at 300 micrograms in Montanide made up each vaccine dose, which was injected subcutaneously together with topical imiquimod. Library prep was done by the immunoSEQ multiplex PCR assay. What TCRdb holds here is the immuneACCESS table cut down to in-frame rearrangements. Part of the clones is not present; checked against another copy, under half of the missing clones reflect an unresolved V gene, and the others are unexplained. This sample lists 60,000 or so clones; around 91% were detected once. Approximately 1.9% of the sample rests with the top ten. The antigens for these receptors are not known. The specimen comprised PBMCs, sampled from a glioma patient whose treatment included an IDH1 peptide vaccine. The receptors come from a man aged 40-55 years with glioma.

The J gene is TRBJ2-3, the V gene TRBV10-3; 8 bases fit TRBD1. The CDR3 covers 16 residues. V was clipped by 2 bases and J by 8 bases; unmatched bases: 12. Germline lookup yields CDR1 ENHRY and CDR2 SYGVKD. CDR3 sequence: CAISENGGQALSTQYF. The CDR3 DNA sequence: TGTGCCATCAGTGAGAACGGGGGACAGGCCCTCAGTACGCAGTATTTT.

The rearrangement joins TRBV7-9 to TRBJ1-1; 9 nucleotides agree with TRBD1. CDR1 and CDR2 (germline): SEHNR, FQNEAQ (reference sequence). The length of the CDR3 is 16 residues. V lost 4 bases, J lost 4 bases, and 10 bases stayed unmatched. In DNA, the CDR3 is TGTGCCAGCAGCTCGCTCACAGGGGGCGCAGGCACTGAAGCTTTCTTT. This encodes CASSSLTGGAGTEAFF.

Only a few counts were recorded for this clone. This chain uses TRBV7-6 with TRBJ1-5; no firm D call. CDR3 length: 13 residues. Germline CDR1 SGHVS, CDR2 FNYEAQ. V lost 6 bases, J lost 1 base, and 7 bases lay in between. The chain's CDR3 is CASSLLSNQPQHF. The DNA of the CDR3 is TGTGCCAGCAGTTTGCTGAGCAATCAGCCCCAGCATTTT.

This chain links TRBV28 with TRBJ2-1; D remains ambiguous. Germline V CDR1 and CDR2: MDHEN, SYDVKM. The length of the CDR3 is 16 residues. Trimming removed 5 bases from V and 0 bases from J, with 14 bases in between. CDR3 bases: TGTGCCAGCAGTCTAACGGGTTCACTCTCCTACAATGAGCAGTTCTTC. Translation gives CASSLTGSLSYNEQFF.

The V call is TRBV19, the J call TRBJ2-7; 7 positions match TRBD1. The trim removed 5 bases at V and 0 bases at J, leaving 7 bases unmatched. The CDR3 extends over 15 amino acids. Germline CDR1 LNHDA, CDR2 SQIVND (reference sequence). CDR3 region: CASSVRQGYSYEQYF. The CDR3, as DNA: TGTGCCAGTAGTGTGCGACAGGGATACTCCTACGAGCAGTACTTC.

This rearrangement joins TRBV7-8 to TRBJ1-5; the match to TRBD1 covers 7 bases. With 6 bases clipped from V and 3 bases from J, the junction kept 8 bases outside the gene matches. The CDR3 consists of 15 residues. CDR1 SGHVS and CDR2 FQNEAQ come from the germline V gene. Here the CDR3 DNA reads TGTGCCAGCAGACCCCAGGGGGGACCCAATCAGCCCCAGCATTTT. Translating it yields CASRPQGGPNQPQHF.

V gene TRBV9 combines with J gene TRBJ1-2; D unresolved. CDR1 and CDR2 from the germline V gene are SGDLS and YYNGEE. The CDR3 is 13 residues long. V was clipped by 4 bases and J by 4 bases, with 11 bases between them. The CDR3 protein is CASSPSHLYGYTF. CDR3 DNA: TGTGCCAGCAGCCCCAGCCACCTCTATGGCTACACCTTC.

The V gene is TRBV7-9, the J gene TRBJ1-2; 7 nucleotides match TRBD1. The CDR3 runs to 15 residues. V lost 6 bases and J lost 4; bases outside the gene matches: 11. Germline V lookup: CDR1 SEHNR, CDR2 FQNEAQ (reference sequence). The CDR3: CASRIGVGDSYGYTF. CDR3 coding DNA: TGTGCCAGCAGAATAGGGGTGGGGGACAGCTATGGCTACACCTTC. Variable domain in full (rest from reference TRBV7-9 and TRBJ1-2): DTGVSQNPRHKITKRGQNVTFRCDPISEHNRLYWYRQTLGQGPEFLTYFQNEAQLEKSRLLSDRFSAERPKGSFSTLEIQRTEQGDSAMYLCASRIGVGDSYGYTFGSGTRLTVV.

The rearrangement uses TRBV28 and TRBJ1-1, with D unresolved. CDR1 is MDHEN, CDR2 SYDVKM, per germline. Trimming took 6 bases from V and 0 from J, leaving 11 bases between them. The CDR3 runs to 14 residues. CDR3 sequence: CASSDAGMNTEAFF. CDR3 nucleotide sequence: TGTGCCAGCAGCGATGCGGGAATGAACACTGAAGCTTTCTTT.

The chain employs TRBV30 and TRBJ2-3, with unresolved D. V gave up 1 base and J gave up 1 base, with 3 bases separating them. Germline lookup yields CDR1 GTSNPN and CDR2 SVGIG (reference sequence). The CDR3 covers 12 residues. The chain's CDR3 is CAWSEGTDTQYF. Written as DNA, the CDR3 is TGTGCCTGGAGTGAGGGCACAGATACGCAGTATTTT. Together with reference TRBV30 and TRBJ2-3, the CDR3 gives the full variable domain: SQTIHQWPATLVQPVGSPLSLECTVEGTSNPNLYWYRQAAGRGLQLLFYSVGIGQISSEVPQNLSASRPQDRQFILSSKKLLLSDSGFYLCAWSEGTDTQYFGPGTRLTVL.

The V call is TRBV7-9, the J call TRBJ2-7; D is uncertain. The CDR3 consists of 15 residues. Germline lookup yields CDR1 SEHNR and CDR2 FQNEAQ (reference sequence). The germline V and J ends were trimmed by 5 bases and 1 base, with 15 bases remaining between them. CDR3 sequence (DNA): TGTGCCAGCAGCCCCGGACGGACCCCTTCCTACGAGCAGTACTTC. It codes for CASSPGRTPSYEQYF. The variable domain in full, with the rest retrieved from reference TRBV7-9 and TRBJ2-7, is DTGVSQNPRHKITKRGQNVTFRCDPISEHNRLYWYRQTLGQGPEFLTYFQNEAQLEKSRLLSDRFSAERPKGSFSTLEIQRTEQGDSAMYLCASSPGRTPSYEQYFGPGTRLTVT.

The rearrangement links TRBV29-1 to TRBJ1-1; 9 bases line up with TRBD1. Trimming took 7 bases from V and 1 from J; bases not matched to a gene: 7. This CDR3 comprises 14 residues. Looked up from germline, CDR1 is SQVTM and CDR2 is ANQGSEA. The CDR3 coding sequence is TGCAGCGCCCTCCCACAGGGGGCGAACACTGAAGCTTTCTTT. This codes for CSALPQGANTEAFF.

This chain joins TRBV5-1 and TRBJ2-7; D not certain. The germline CDR1 and CDR2 sequences are SGHRS and YFSETQ. This CDR3 is built from 12 residues. V gave up 0 bases and J gave up 3 bases, with 4 bases separating them. CDR3 sequence reads: CASSLGGYEQYF. The CDR3 DNA follows: TGCGCCAGCAGCTTGGGAGGCTACGAGCAGTACTTC.

This chain connects TRBV4-1 to TRBJ2-7, with D possibly being TRBD1 or TRBD2 (6 bases each). Germline CDR1 and CDR2: MGHRA and YSYEKL. Trimming took 2 bases from V and 5 from J, leaving 19 bases between them. This CDR3 is built from 16 residues. In DNA form, the CDR3 reads TGCGCCAGCAGCCAAAAAGGGGGGACGCCCCTAAACGAGCAGTACTTC. This sequence encodes CASSQKGGTPLNEQYF.

The chain recombines TRBV19 with TRBJ1-2; D is unclear. Germline CDR1 LNHDA, CDR2 SQIVND (reference sequence). The V end was cut by 7 bases, the J end by 4 bases, with 22 bases between. This CDR3 spans 16 amino acids. This CDR3 reads CASNPNRGSGSYGYTF. The CDR3, as DNA: TGTGCCAGTAATCCAAACCGGGGTTCAGGAAGCTATGGCTACACCTTC.

The rearrangement uses TRBV7-6 and TRBJ2-2; 7 bases line up with TRBD2. The CDR3 consists of 16 residues. The germline V gene has CDR1 SGHVS and CDR2 FNYEAQ. Unmatched junction bases numbered 9, after V lost 5 bases and J lost 3 bases. The CDR3 loop reads CASSAARGVDTGELFF. The CDR3, as DNA: TGTGCCAGCAGCGCAGCCCGGGGGGTGGACACCGGGGAGCTGTTTTTT.

The V call is TRBV28, the J call TRBJ1-5; maybe TRBD1 (5 bases). From germline, CDR1 is MDHEN and CDR2 SYDVKM. This CDR3 has 17 amino acids. Trimming cost V 3 bases and J 0 bases, with 15 bases left between them. CDR3 region: CASSLFSGFYSNQPQHF. The CDR3 DNA reads as TGTGCCAGCAGTTTGTTTTCAGGGTTCTATAGCAATCAGCCCCAGCATTTT.

The chain carries TRBV2 and TRBJ2-1; D is ambiguous. The CDR3 is 12 amino acids. CDR1 SNHLY and CDR2 FYNNEI come from the germline V gene. With 4 bases removed from V and 8 bases from J, the gap between germline ends came to 9 bases. CDR3 protein: CASSGTGDEQFF. CDR3 nucleotide sequence: TGTGCCAGCAGTGGAACTGGGGATGAGCAGTTCTTC.

V usage is TRBV28 and J usage is TRBJ1-2, with 11 bases aligning to TRBD1. Losses at the gene ends were 5 bases for V and 14 bases for J; bases not matched to a gene: 10. Germline assignment: CDR1 MDHEN and CDR2 SYDVKM. The CDR3 is 13 amino acids. The DNA of the CDR3 is TGTGCCAGCAGTCTCCGGGACAGGGGGAAGTTTACCTTC. As protein: CASSLRDRGKFTF.

V usage is TRBV6-6 and J usage is TRBJ1-5; D not resolved. Germline V gives CDR1 MNHNY, CDR2 SVGAGI (reference sequence). The V and J ends lost 8 bases and 6 bases respectively, with 8 bases between them. The CDR3 extends over 11 amino acids. The CDR3 loop is CASGRGQPQHF. As DNA, the CDR3 is TGTGCCAGCGGAAGAGGTCAGCCCCAGCATTTT.

The chain links TRBV6-5 to TRBJ2-2; D ambiguous. The V and J ends lost 4 bases and 0 bases respectively, with 12 bases between them. Germline V gene lookup returns CDR1 MNHEY and CDR2 SVGAGI. The CDR3 totals 16 residues. The CDR3 reads CASSSLNDANTGELFF. The CDR3 nucleotides are TGTGCCAGCAGTTCCCTTAACGATGCGAACACCGGGGAGCTGTTTTTT.

The chain couples TRBV7-2 to TRBJ1-3, with 8 nucleotides matching TRBD1. V dropped 5 bases and J dropped 2; count of bases not matched to a gene: 2. Per germline, CDR1 SGHTA and CDR2 FQGNSA. This CDR3 is 14 amino acids long. The CDR3 loop reads CASSPTGAGNTIYF. CDR3 DNA sequence: TGTGCCAGCAGCCCGACAGGGGCTGGAAACACCATATATTTT.

The chain employs TRBV27 and TRBJ2-7; possible D gene TRBD2, 5 bases. The CDR3 covers 14 residues. V lost 4 bases, J lost 4 bases, and 14 bases lay in between. Germline CDR1 MNHEY, CDR2 SMNVEV (reference sequence). The chain's CDR3 is CASSSPRRPYEQYV. The CDR3 nucleotides read TGTGCCAGCAGTTCCCCCCGGAGGCCTTACGAGCAGTACGTC.

The genes are TRBV28 and TRBJ1-2; D is undetermined. This CDR3 contains 10 residues. The V gene's germline CDR1 is MDHEN and CDR2 SYDVKM. Trimming removed 5 bases at V and 9 bases at J, with 7 bases between. The CDR3 DNA is TGTGCCAGCAGTACTACGAGCTACACCTTC. Amino acid sequence: CASSTTSYTF.

V is TRBV2 and J is TRBJ2-5; TRBD2 matches 11 bases. From germline, CDR1 is SNHLY and CDR2 FYNNEI. Unmatched junction bases numbered 7, after V lost 5 bases and J lost 2 bases. This CDR3 is 16 amino acids long. The chain's CDR3 is CASSTSGSLQQETQYF. CDR3 nucleotide sequence: TGTGCCAGCAGTACTAGCGGGAGCCTTCAACAAGAGACCCAGTACTTC.

This clone was seen just once. The V and J genes are TRBV19 and TRBJ1-5, with D hard to call. The CDR3 loop spans 17 amino acids. Germline V lookup: CDR1 LNHDA, CDR2 SQIVND (reference sequence). V lost 5 bases and J 2 bases, leaving 19 bases between the germline ends. CDR3 nucleotide sequence: TGTGCCAGTAGTCCCGGTCGCCGGAGCAAGGGCAATCAGCCCCAGCATTTT. It encodes CASSPGRRSKGNQPQHF.

This clone was counted a few times. The CDR3 sequence is CASSRSGTGGAPGANVLTF. The CDR3 nucleotides read TGTGCCAGCAGCCGAAGCGGGACAGGGGGCGCCCCTGGGGCCAACGTCCTGACTTTC. The genes are TRBV21-1 and TRBJ2-6; the DNA was not used to check the table's D call, TRBD1. TRBV21-1 is shown as a pseudogene. The CDR3 is 19 amino acids.

This chain uses TRBV5-1 with TRBJ2-1, with 7 bases fitting TRBD2. The CDR3 consists of 14 residues. Germline CDR1 and CDR2: SGHRS and YFSETQ. V shed 2 bases and J 7 bases; nucleotides not matched to a gene: 6. The CDR3 coding sequence is TGCGCCAGCAGCTTTAAGCGGGATAGAAATGAGCAGTTCTTC. As protein: CASSFKRDRNEQFF. The entire variable domain, with the rest obtained from reference TRBV5-1 and TRBJ2-1, is as follows: KAGVTQTPRYLIKTRGQQVTLSCSPISGHRSVSWYQQTPGQGLQFLFEYFSETQRNKGNFPGRFSGRQFSNSRSEMNVSTLELGDSALYLCASSFKRDRNEQFFGPGTRLTVL.

J is TRBJ2-1 and V is TRBV4-2; TRBD2 might be the D (5 bases). CDR3 length: 20 amino acids. CDR1 and CDR2 (germline): LGHNA, YNFKEQ. V lost 0 bases and J lost 0, with 21 bases in between. In DNA, the CDR3 is TGTGCCAGCAGCCAAGACCCCCTAGTATCCCTAAGCGGCTCCTACAATGAGCAGTTCTTC. This codes for CASSQDPLVSLSGSYNEQFF.

The chain carries TRBV28 and TRBJ2-5; D is ambiguous. Germline V gene sequence: CDR1 MDHEN, CDR2 SYDVKM. The V end lost 4 bases, the J end lost 2 bases, and 8 bases lay between the germline ends. CDR3 size: 13 residues. CDR3 region: CASSSPTQETQYF. Written as DNA, the CDR3 is TGTGCCAGCAGTTCCCCGACTCAAGAGACCCAGTACTTC.

The chain uses TRBV6-1 and TRBJ2-3; 12 nucleotides align to TRBD2. With V trimmed by 2 bases and J by 0 bases, 3 bases remained unmatched. In germline, CDR1 is MNHNS, CDR2 SASEGT. The CDR3 length is 17 residues. The CDR3: CASSELAGGASTDTQYF. The CDR3 bases are TGTGCCAGCAGTGAACTAGCGGGGGGGGCTAGCACAGATACGCAGTATTTT.